One and the same sample provided the 25 T cell receptor beta chains below, sequenced in a study of CD8 T cells in ankylosing spondylitis. MiXCR was run by TCRdb on the 5' RACE reads, yielding one entry per CDR3 protein. The data hold under 450,000 distinct CDR3 sequences, with around 20% observed a single time. The sequenced sample consisted of blood, either unsorted or a sorted T cell fraction (not recorded which). Receptors originate from a male donor with ankylosing spondylitis or in good health (not recorded which).

This clonotype has more than one count but fewer than ten. This sequence joins TRBV29-1 and TRBJ2-7; TRBD1 might be the D (6 bases). V lost 2 bases, J lost 3 bases, and 14 bases lay in between. The V gene's germline CDR1 is SQVTM and CDR2 ANQGSEA. The CDR3 spans 14 residues. CDR3 sequence (DNA): TGCAGCGTTGAATTGGCAGGGGATTTCTACGAGCAGTACTTC. It specifies CSVELAGDFYEQYF.

This chain uses TRBV7-8 with TRBJ2-3, with 8 nucleotides matching TRBD2. The V and J ends lost 5 bases and 0 bases, in that order; junction bases with no gene match: 10. CDR1 SGHVS and CDR2 FQNEAQ come from the germline V gene. The CDR3 totals 17 residues. CDR3 sequence reads: CASSPRVAGPSTDTQYF. CDR3 coding DNA: TGTGCCAGCAGCCCCCGAGTAGCGGGGCCTAGCACAGATACGCAGTATTTT. Looking up the rest from reference TRBV7-8 and TRBJ2-3 gives the full variable domain: GAGVSQSPRYKVAKRGQDVALRCDPISGHVSLFWYQQALGQGPEFLTYFQNEAQLDKSGLPSDRFFAERPEGSVSTLKIQRTQQEDSAVYLCASSPRVAGPSTDTQYFGPGTRLTVL.

The rearrangement links TRBV15 to TRBJ2-3; the match to TRBD2 covers 8 bases. The CDR3 runs to 16 residues. Germline CDR1 reads LNHNV; CDR2 reads YYDKDF (reference sequence). Trimming cost V 5 bases and J 6 bases; bases outside gene matches: 13. The DNA of the CDR3 is TGTGCCACCAGCCGAACCCCGGGGGGGGCGGGGGATACGCAGTATTTT. Amino acids: CATSRTPGGAGDTQYF. The full variable domain, completed using reference TRBV15 and TRBJ2-3, is DAMVIQNPRYQVTQFGKPVTLSCSQTLNHNVMYWYQQKSSQAPKLLFHYYDKDFNNEADTPDNFQSRRPNTSFCFLDIRSPGLGDTAMYLCATSRTPGGAGDTQYFGPGTRLTVL.

The chain is built from TRBV28 and TRBJ2-7; D is perhaps TRBD1 (6 bases). V gave up 5 bases and J gave up 4 bases, with 15 bases separating them. CDR1 MDHEN and CDR2 SYDVKM come from the germline V gene. The CDR3 has 14 residues. CDR3 loop: CASSPSRDIYEQYF. The CDR3 bases are TGTGCCAGCAGTCCTTCCCGGGACATTTACGAGCAGTACTTC.

This clonotype was seen a few times. An end of the junction differs from the germline gene, which may be a read error. The chain carries TRBV12-3 or TRBV12-4 and TRBJ2-1; no definite D call. This CDR3 comprises 13 residues. CDR3 DNA: TGTGCCAGCAGTTTAACCCGCTACAAGGAGCAGTTCTTC. It yields the protein CASSLTRYKEQFF.

The gene calls are TRBV11-2 and TRBJ2-5, with D perhaps matching TRBD1 (5 bases). The ends were cut back, 5 bases at V and 5 bases at J, with 18 bases in the middle. The CDR3 consists of 15 residues. Germline-derived CDR1 and CDR2 are SGHAT and FQNNGV. The CDR3 here is CASSPPWVGVETQYF. The DNA for the CDR3 is TGTGCCAGCAGCCCTCCGTGGGTAGGGGTTGAGACCCAGTACTTC.

V and J are TRBV12-3 or TRBV12-4 and TRBJ1-1; no definite D call. This CDR3 is 17 amino acids long. Between the trimmed V and J ends, which lost 2 bases and 3 bases, there was a span of 19 bases. CDR3 sequence reads: CASSLLVPTVRDTEAFF. The CDR3 region has the DNA TGTGCCAGCAGTTTATTAGTACCCACGGTACGGGACACTGAAGCTTTCTTT.

A few counts support this clonotype. The CDR3 sequence: CASSYSNLETQYF. CDR3 nucleotides: TGTGCCAGCAGTTACTCGAATCTGGAGACCCAGTACTTC. This sequence joins TRBV6-6 and TRBJ2-5, with D uncertain. Per the germline V gene, CDR1 is MNHNY and CDR2 is SVGAGI (reference sequence). CDR3 length: 13 amino acids. V lost 0 bases and J lost 5, with 7 bases in between.

This clonotype appeared a few times. This sequence joins TRBV29-1 and TRBJ2-7; TRBD2 might be the D (5 bases). From germline, CDR1 is SQVTM and CDR2 ANQGSEA. Trimming shortened V by 0 bases and J by 13 bases, and 16 bases separated the two germline ends. The CDR3 consists of 12 residues. CDR3 bases: TGCAGCGTTGAAGACGAGTTGGGAGTCCGCTACTTC. Protein: CSVEDELGVRYF.

This clonotype was detected only a few times. V gene TRBV3-1 combines with J gene TRBJ2-2; 9 bases are shared with TRBD2. The CDR3 sequence is 15 residues long. Germline V lookup: CDR1 LGHDT, CDR2 YNNKEL (reference sequence). Germline trimming cut 6 bases from V and 4 bases from J; bases unmatched to any gene: 6. CDR3 in DNA: TGTGCCAGCAGACGCGGGGGGGCGGTCACCGGGGAGCTGTTTTTT. Residues: CASRRGGAVTGELFF. Filled out from reference TRBV3-1 and TRBJ2-2, the complete variable domain reads DTAVSQTPKYLVTQMGNDKSIKCEQNLGHDTMYWYKQDSKKFLKIMFSYNNKELIINETVPNRFSPKSPDKAHLNLHINSLELGDSAVYFCASRRGGAVTGELFFGEGSRLTVL.

This clonotype was observed a few times. This chain connects TRBV12-3 or TRBV12-4 to TRBJ2-3; D gene ambiguous. With 1 base removed from V and 0 bases from J, the gap between germline ends came to 5 bases. The CDR3 loop spans 14 amino acids. Here the CDR3 DNA reads TGTGCCAGCAGTTTAGGGGTTAGCACAGATACGCAGTATTTT. This encodes CASSLGVSTDTQYF.

This clonotype was found a few times. The V gene is TRBV7-9, the J gene TRBJ2-2, with 9 bases lining up with TRBD1. J was trimmed by 4 bases and V by 8 bases; bases with no gene match: 5. This CDR3 region has 14 residues. Per germline, CDR1 SEHNR and CDR2 FQNEAQ (reference sequence). CDR3 amino acids: CASGTGPFTGELFF. The CDR3 DNA reads as TGTGCCAGCGGGACAGGGCCTTTCACCGGGGAGCTGTTTTTT.

The chain recombines TRBV29-1 with TRBJ2-7; D call uncertain. The CDR3 loop spans 13 amino acids. The germline CDR1 and CDR2 sequences are SQVTM and ANQGSEA. The germline V and J ends were trimmed by 5 bases and 4 bases, with 15 bases remaining between them. The CDR3 bases are TGCAGCGTTATACACGTAGAGGAATACGAGCAGTACTTC. Amino acid sequence: CSVIHVEEYEQYF.

The V gene is TRBV21-1, the J gene TRBJ2-4. TRBV21-1 is noted as a pseudogene. This CDR3 region has 14 residues. CDR3 nucleotide sequence: TGTGCCAGCAGCGCCCGTCGGGCCAAAAACATTCAGTACTTC. It translates to CASSARRAKNIQYF.

This clonotype was recorded a few times. The chain combines TRBV5-1 with TRBJ2-1; 7 bases match TRBD1. The germline V gene has CDR1 SGHRS and CDR2 YFSETQ. CDR3 length: 14 amino acids. V shed 1 base and J 5 bases; nucleotides not matched to a gene: 3. The CDR3 DNA sequence: TGCGCCAGCAGCTTGTGGGACAGAGACAATGAGCAGTTCTTC. This translates into CASSLWDRDNEQFF.

A few counts support this clonotype. V and J are TRBV29-1 and TRBJ1-2; the D is unclear. The germline CDR1 and CDR2 sequences are SQVTM and ANQGSEA. V was pared by 1 base and J by 8 bases, with 14 bases between. This CDR3 is built from 13 residues. CDR3 region: CSVEVGLEGGYTF. The DNA for the CDR3 is TGCAGCGTTGAAGTAGGTCTCGAGGGAGGCTACACCTTC.

The genes are TRBV6-5 and TRBJ1-1; the D gene is possibly TRBD1 (5 bases). The germline V gene has CDR1 MNHEY and CDR2 SVGAGI. This CDR3 is built from 15 residues. Trimming took 0 bases from V and 3 from J, leaving 11 bases between them. The CDR3 DNA is TGTGCCAGCAGTTACTCGACGGGGGGAGACACTGAAGCTTTCTTT. Encoded protein: CASSYSTGGDTEAFF.

This clonotype was observed a few times. The chain couples TRBV5-6 to TRBJ2-2, with D possibly matching TRBD2 (5 bases). CDR1 SGHDT and CDR2 YYEEEE come from the germline V gene. Trimming took 0 bases from V and 6 from J, leaving 18 bases between them. This CDR3 contains 17 residues. The CDR3 bases are TGTGCCAGCAGCTTGGCTTCGGCGGCGGGTGATTCCGGGGAGCTGTTTTTT. Translated, it gives CASSLASAAGDSGELFF.

This rearrangement joins TRBV12-5 to TRBJ1-1; weak D call: TRBD1 (5 bases). The CDR3 sequence is 15 residues long. Germline loops: CDR1 LGHNT, CDR2 FRNRAP. The ends were cut back, 5 bases at V and 0 bases at J, with 13 bases in the middle. The CDR3 region has the DNA TGTGCTAGTGGTCCCGACGGCAGGGTGAACACTGAAGCTTTCTTT. Amino acids: CASGPDGRVNTEAFF. The full variable domain, rest sourced from reference TRBV12-5 and TRBJ1-1, is DARVTQTPRHKVTEMGQEVTMRCQPILGHNTVFWYRQTMMQGLELLAYFRNRAPLDDSGMPKDRFSAEMPDATLATLKIQPSEPRDSAVYFCASGPDGRVNTEAFFGQGTRLTVV.

The rearrangement links TRBV20-1 to TRBJ1-1; D is ambiguous. Germline CDR1 DFQATT, CDR2 SNEGSKA (reference sequence). Trimming left V 3 bases short and J 1 base short, with 6 bases between. CDR3 length: 12 residues. DNA for the CDR3: TGCAGTGCTAGGAAGAGGAACACTGAAGCTTTCTTT. Protein sequence: CSARKRNTEAFF.

This clonotype was observed a few times. One junction end does not reproduce the germline sequence, and a read error may be involved. The chain joins TRBV4-1 to TRBJ1-6, with 9 bases aligning to TRBD1. The CDR3 covers 14 residues. CDR1 MGHRA and CDR2 YSYEKL come from the germline V gene. CDR3 loop: CASTQQGAYSPLHF. DNA of the CDR3: TGCGCCAGCACCCAACAGGGGGCTTATTCACCCCTCCACTTT.

The chain combines TRBV5-1 with TRBJ2-7; D is possibly TRBD1 or TRBD2 (5 bases each). The CDR3 runs to 13 residues. Per germline, CDR1 SGHRS and CDR2 YFSETQ. V was cut by 2 bases and J by 3 bases, with 9 bases left in between. CDR3 bases: TGCGCCAGCAGCTTTGGGGGTCTCTACGAGCAGTACTTC. Encoded protein: CASSFGGLYEQYF. Together with reference TRBV5-1 and TRBJ2-7, the CDR3 gives the full variable domain: KAGVTQTPRYLIKTRGQQVTLSCSPISGHRSVSWYQQTPGQGLQFLFEYFSETQRNKGNFPGRFSGRQFSNSRSEMNVSTLELGDSALYLCASSFGGLYEQYFGPGTRLTVT.

This clonotype has just a few counts. This rearrangement joins TRBV4-1 to TRBJ1-5; 8 nucleotides match TRBD1. CDR1 MGHRA and CDR2 YSYEKL come from the germline V gene. The CDR3 sequence is 15 residues long. V gave up 0 bases and J gave up 5 bases; unmatched junction bases: 3. CDR3 nucleotide sequence: TGCGCCAGCAGCCAAGAGGACAGGGAGTATCAGCCCCAGCATTTT. It is translated as CASSQEDREYQPQHF.

The V and J genes are TRBV29-1 and TRBJ2-7, with a weak D call TRBD2 (7 bases). The V gene lost 6 bases and the J gene lost 0 bases, with 15 bases spanning the gap. Germline V gene sequence: CDR1 SQVTM, CDR2 ANQGSEA. This CDR3 has 14 residues. The CDR3 nucleotides are TGCAGCGTCAGGGGACTATCCGACTCCTACGAGCAGTACTTC. Its protein is CSVRGLSDSYEQYF.

This clonotype has a count of ten or more. The rearrangement uses TRBV2 and TRBJ2-7; D is ambiguous. The CDR3 has 12 amino acids. Trimming removed 3 bases from V and 3 bases from J, with 6 bases in between. CDR1 is SNHLY, CDR2 FYNNEI, per germline. For the CDR3, the DNA is TGTGCCAGCAGTGATGTCGGCTACGAGCAGTACTTC. Translation gives CASSDVGYEQYF. The whole variable domain, filled in from reference TRBV2 and TRBJ2-7, reads EPEVTQTPSHQVTQMGQEVILRCVPISNHLYFYWYRQILGQKVEFLVSFYNNEISEKSEIFDDQFSVERPDGSNFTLKIRSTKLEDSAMYFCASSDVGYEQYFGPGTRLTVT.